This is a list of T cell receptor beta chains from one sample in a study of blood T cell repertoires in COVID-19. Generated by immunoSEQ multiplex PCR, the TCRdb table keeps only in-frame clones and is missing some. Among about 270,000 clones listed, around 88% were seen once. Sample: peripheral blood. The source is a woman in her 70s with COVID-19, enrolled during active disease. Each CDR3 is given with its conserved first and last residue. D genes are given only for firm matches. Expanded clones get a size class; other rows say once, few or many, or leave the size out.

>TRBV3-1/TRBV3-2|.|TRBJ2-1|.
CASSPAILGAQSEQFF
TGTGCCAGCAGCCCCGCGATCTTGGGGGCCCAGTCGGAGCAGTTCTTC
>TRBV29-1|.|TRBJ2-1|TRBD2
CSARSGGAYNEQFF
TGCAGCGCCCGTAGCGGGGGGGCCTACAATGAGCAGTTCTTC
>TRBV9|.|TRBJ1-1|.
CASSKWTEPVEAFF
TGTGCCAGCAGCAAATGGACAGAGCCCGTTGAAGCTTTCTTT
>TRBV19|once|TRBJ1-5|.
CASSIAGSGLVNQPQHF
TGTGCCAGTAGTATTGCCGGGTCAGGGTTGGTTAATCAGCCCCAGCATTTT
>TRBV12-3/TRBV12-4|once|TRBJ1-2|.
CASSRQFNYGYTF
TGTGCCAGCTCGAGACAGTTTAACTATGGCTACACCTTC
>TRBV10-3|.|TRBJ1-2|TRBD1
CAISGRTGGPDYGYTF
TGTGCCATCAGTGGAAGGACAGGGGGCCCTGATTATGGCTACACCTTC
>TRBV5-4|.|TRBJ1-1|TRBD1
CASSLTGGVEAFF
TGTGCCAGCAGCTTGACAGGGGGGGTGGAAGCTTTCTTT
>TRBV4-1|.|TRBJ1-1|.
CASSRTANTEAFF
TGCGCCAGCAGCCGGACAGCGAACACTGAAGCTTTCTTT
>TRBV12-5|.|TRBJ2-2|.
CASGFSLDSQYYTGELFF
TGTGCTAGTGGTTTTAGTTTGGACAGTCAATATTACACCGGGGAGCTGTTTTTT
>TRBV18|.|TRBJ1-5|.
CASSPFAIVNQPQHF
TGTGCCAGCTCACCCTTCGCAATAGTCAATCAGCCCCAGCATTTT
>TRBV19|once|TRBJ2-7|.
CASSIGGRRGYEQYF
TGTGCCAGTAGTATAGGAGGGAGAAGGGGGTACGAGCAGTACTTC
>TRBV4-1|.|TRBJ1-2|.
CASSPIGRAHYGYTF
TGCGCCAGCAGCCCCATAGGGAGGGCACACTATGGCTACACCTTC
>TRBV19|.|TRBJ1-2|.
CASSMSTVGASGGYTF
TGTGCCAGTAGTATGTCGACTGTCGGAGCCTCTGGTGGCTACACCTTC
>TRBV5-1|few|TRBJ1-2|.
CASSADSYGYTF
TGCGCCAGCAGCGCCGACAGCTATGGCTACACCTTC
>TRBV27|.|TRBJ2-7|.
CASSFGYEQYF
TGTGCCAGCAGTTTCGGGTACGAGCAGTACTTC
>TRBV6-2/TRBV6-3|.|TRBJ2-5|.
CASTPAGFETQYF
TGTGCCAGCACCCCCGCAGGGTTCGAGACCCAGTACTTC
>TRBV28|once|TRBJ1-1|TRBD1
CASSLGQGLNTEAFF
TGTGCCAGCAGTCTAGGACAGGGGCTGAACACTGAAGCTTTCTTT
>TRBV24-1|many|TRBJ1-5|TRBD1
CATSEGQGVQPQHF
TGTGCCACCAGTGAGGGACAGGGAGTCCAGCCCCAGCATTTT
>TRBV30|few|TRBJ2-5|TRBD2
CARSGGAGGETQYF
TGTGCCCGAAGCGGGGGGGCCGGGGGAGAGACCCAGTACTTC
>TRBV5-1|.|TRBJ2-5|TRBD1
CASSATGGAGLETQYF
TGCGCCAGCAGCGCGACAGGGGGCGCTGGTTTAGAGACCCAGTACTTC
>TRBV5-1|.|TRBJ1-1|.
CASSLADTYKAFF
TGCGCCAGCAGCTTGGCCGATACCTATAAAGCTTTCTTT
>TRBV7-9|.|TRBJ1-2|.
CASSFSGQNYGYTF
TGTGCCAGCAGCTTCTCAGGACAGAACTATGGCTACACCTTC
>TRBV19|.|TRBJ1-4|.
CASSVYAGLPNEKLFF
TGTGCCAGTAGTGTCTATGCGGGACTGCCGAATGAAAAACTGTTTTTT
>TRBV5-1|once|TRBJ1-6|TRBD1
CASSLGGQGSSPLHF
TGCGCCAGCAGCTTGGGGGGACAGGGTAGCTCACCCCTCCACTTT
>TRBV6-5|.|TRBJ1-1|.
CASSYVADREAFF
TGTGCCAGCAGTTACGTGGCGGATCGTGAAGCTTTCTTT
>TRBV5-1|.|TRBJ2-3|.
CASSLSSGTDTQYF
TGCGCCAGCAGCTTGAGTAGCGGCACAGATACGCAGTATTTT
>TRBV27|.|TRBJ1-5|.
CASGPPTQGQPQHF
TGTGCCAGCGGGCCTCCCACGCAGGGTCAGCCCCAGCATTTT
>TRBV6-2/TRBV6-3|once|TRBJ1-1|.
CASSFQGGLTEAFF
TGTGCCAGCAGTTTCCAGGGTGGGTTGACTGAAGCTTTCTTT
>TRBV29-1|once|TRBJ1-1|.
CSVDGGLNTEAFF
TGCAGCGTTGACGGCGGCTTGAACACTGAAGCTTTCTTT
>TRBV7-9|.|TRBJ2-1|TRBD2
CASSLAAGLYNEQFF
TGTGCCAGCAGCTTAGCAGCGGGGCTCTACAATGAGCAGTTCTTC
>TRBV28|.|TRBJ2-7|.
CASSLRSRGEQYF
TGTGCCAGCAGTTTAAGGTCCCGGGGCGAGCAGTACTTC
>TRBV30|once|TRBJ1-3|.
CAWSRGSGNTIYF
TGTGCCTGGAGCCGGGGTTCTGGAAACACCATATATTTT
>TRBV7-8|.|TRBJ2-7|TRBD2
CASSPQWGGNYEQYF
TGTGCCAGCAGCCCTCAATGGGGGGGAAACTACGAGCAGTACTTC
>TRBV6-5|.|TRBJ2-3|TRBD2
CATLAGGTDTQYF
TGTGCCACCTTGGCGGGGGGCACAGATACGCAGTATTTT
>TRBV6-5|.|TRBJ1-1|.
CASSFPGAITEAFF
TGTGCCAGCAGTTTCCCAGGGGCGATCACTGAAGCTTTCTTT
>TRBV2|.|TRBJ2-5|TRBD1
CASEQGASQETQYF
TGTGCCAGCGAGCAGGGGGCCTCCCAAGAGACCCAGTACTTC
>TRBV28|.|TRBJ2-5|TRBD1
CASSLGWDRGRETQYF
TGTGCCAGCAGTTTAGGTTGGGACAGGGGCAGAGAGACCCAGTACTTC
>TRBV11-2|.|TRBJ1-6|.
CASSLGSQNSPLHF
TGTGCCAGCAGCTTGGGCAGCCAAAATTCACCCCTCCACTTT
>TRBV24-1|.|TRBJ1-2|TRBD1
CATSDTDPTGRSGYTF
TGTGCCACCAGTGATACGGACCCGACAGGGCGAAGCGGCTACACCTTC
>TRBV18|.|TRBJ2-5|.
CASSSQSGETQYF
TGTGCCAGCTCAAGCCAGTCGGGGGAGACCCAGTACTTC
>TRBV11-2|.|TRBJ2-1|.
CASSSPAGGDEQFF
TGTGCCAGCAGCTCCCCGGCCGGCGGAGATGAGCAGTTCTTC
>TRBV5-1|.|TRBJ1-1|.
CASSFQGGTTEAFF
TGCGCCAGCAGCTTCCAGGGCGGCACCACTGAAGCTTTCTTT
>TRBV14|.|TRBJ1-5|TRBD1
CASSQPRGRGQGINQPQHF
TGTGCCAGCAGCCAGCCAAGGGGGCGAGGGCAGGGAATCAATCAGCCCCAGCATTTT
>TRBV7-7|few|TRBJ1-1|.
CASSLSQATEAFF
TGTGCCAGCAGCTTAAGTCAGGCCACTGAAGCTTTCTTT
>TRBV5-1|.|TRBJ2-5|.
CASTRLGQETQYF
TGCGCCAGCACGAGGTTGGGCCAAGAGACCCAGTACTTC
>TRBV19|.|TRBJ2-1|TRBD1
CASGTGSYNEQFF
TGTGCCAGCGGGACAGGGTCCTACAATGAGCAGTTCTTC
>TRBV28|.|TRBJ2-7|TRBD1
CASRTRDRGLSYEQYF
TGTGCCAGCAGAACTCGGGACAGGGGGTTGTCCTACGAGCAGTACTTC
>TRBV6-1|.|TRBJ2-5|TRBD2
CASSERRRGGETQYF
TGTGCCAGCAGTGAACGCAGGCGCGGGGGGGAGACCCAGTACTTC
>TRBV6-5|.|TRBJ2-2|TRBD2
CASISGGTNTGELFF
TGTGCCAGCATTAGCGGGGGGACCAACACCGGGGAGCTGTTTTTT
>TRBV9|.|TRBJ2-5|TRBD1
CASSVQPDRKNGETQYF
TGTGCCAGCAGCGTCCAGCCGGACAGGAAGAATGGAGAGACCCAGTACTTC
>TRBV19|.|TRBJ1-2|TRBD1
CASSFGTDSNYGYTF
TGTGCCAGTAGTTTTGGGACAGACTCAAACTATGGCTACACCTTC
>TRBV7-2|once|TRBJ2-5|TRBD1
CASSFTGQGETQYF
TGTGCCAGCAGCTTTACCGGACAGGGGGAGACCCAGTACTTC
>TRBV19|.|TRBJ1-5|.
CASSIARGFNQPQHF
TGTGCCAGTAGTATAGCTCGCGGCTTCAATCAGCCCCAGCATTTT
>TRBV6-5|.|TRBJ2-1|.
CASSYSKGGVYNEQFF
TGTGCCAGCAGTTACTCGAAGGGGGGGGTTTACAATGAGCAGTTCTTC
>TRBV2|.|TRBJ1-5|TRBD1
CASSGGTGGAQPQHF
TGTGCCAGCAGTGGAGGGACAGGGGGCGCGCAGCCCCAGCATTTT
>TRBV6-5|.|TRBJ2-2|.
CASSYSAVPGELFF
TGTGCCAGCAGTTACTCAGCGGTCCCCGGGGAGCTGTTTTTT
>TRBV2|.|TRBJ2-7|.
CASSVLSTGTEQYF
TGTGCCAGCAGTGTTCTCTCCACAGGAACCGAGCAGTACTTC
>TRBV2|.|TRBJ2-3|.
CASSFRGTDTQYF
TGTGCCAGTAGCTTCCGGGGTACAGATACGCAGTATTTT
>TRBV24-1|.|TRBJ2-1|TRBD2
CATSDVAGGLEQFF
TGTGCCACCAGTGATGTAGCGGGGGGTTTAGAGCAGTTCTTC